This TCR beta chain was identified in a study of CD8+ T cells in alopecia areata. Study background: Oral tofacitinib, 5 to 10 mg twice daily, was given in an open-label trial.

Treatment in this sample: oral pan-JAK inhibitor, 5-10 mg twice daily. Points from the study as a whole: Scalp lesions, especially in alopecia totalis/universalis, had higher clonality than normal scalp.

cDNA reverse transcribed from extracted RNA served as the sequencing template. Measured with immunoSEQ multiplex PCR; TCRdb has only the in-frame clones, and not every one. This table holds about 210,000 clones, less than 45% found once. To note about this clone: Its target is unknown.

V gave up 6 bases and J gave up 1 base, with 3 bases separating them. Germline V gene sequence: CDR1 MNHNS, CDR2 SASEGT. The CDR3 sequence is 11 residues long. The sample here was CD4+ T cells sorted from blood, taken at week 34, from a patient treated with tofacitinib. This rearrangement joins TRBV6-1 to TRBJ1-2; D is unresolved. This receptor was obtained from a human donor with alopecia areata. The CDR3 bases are TGTGCCAGCAGAAATAACTATGGCTACACCTTC. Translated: CASRNNYGYTF.